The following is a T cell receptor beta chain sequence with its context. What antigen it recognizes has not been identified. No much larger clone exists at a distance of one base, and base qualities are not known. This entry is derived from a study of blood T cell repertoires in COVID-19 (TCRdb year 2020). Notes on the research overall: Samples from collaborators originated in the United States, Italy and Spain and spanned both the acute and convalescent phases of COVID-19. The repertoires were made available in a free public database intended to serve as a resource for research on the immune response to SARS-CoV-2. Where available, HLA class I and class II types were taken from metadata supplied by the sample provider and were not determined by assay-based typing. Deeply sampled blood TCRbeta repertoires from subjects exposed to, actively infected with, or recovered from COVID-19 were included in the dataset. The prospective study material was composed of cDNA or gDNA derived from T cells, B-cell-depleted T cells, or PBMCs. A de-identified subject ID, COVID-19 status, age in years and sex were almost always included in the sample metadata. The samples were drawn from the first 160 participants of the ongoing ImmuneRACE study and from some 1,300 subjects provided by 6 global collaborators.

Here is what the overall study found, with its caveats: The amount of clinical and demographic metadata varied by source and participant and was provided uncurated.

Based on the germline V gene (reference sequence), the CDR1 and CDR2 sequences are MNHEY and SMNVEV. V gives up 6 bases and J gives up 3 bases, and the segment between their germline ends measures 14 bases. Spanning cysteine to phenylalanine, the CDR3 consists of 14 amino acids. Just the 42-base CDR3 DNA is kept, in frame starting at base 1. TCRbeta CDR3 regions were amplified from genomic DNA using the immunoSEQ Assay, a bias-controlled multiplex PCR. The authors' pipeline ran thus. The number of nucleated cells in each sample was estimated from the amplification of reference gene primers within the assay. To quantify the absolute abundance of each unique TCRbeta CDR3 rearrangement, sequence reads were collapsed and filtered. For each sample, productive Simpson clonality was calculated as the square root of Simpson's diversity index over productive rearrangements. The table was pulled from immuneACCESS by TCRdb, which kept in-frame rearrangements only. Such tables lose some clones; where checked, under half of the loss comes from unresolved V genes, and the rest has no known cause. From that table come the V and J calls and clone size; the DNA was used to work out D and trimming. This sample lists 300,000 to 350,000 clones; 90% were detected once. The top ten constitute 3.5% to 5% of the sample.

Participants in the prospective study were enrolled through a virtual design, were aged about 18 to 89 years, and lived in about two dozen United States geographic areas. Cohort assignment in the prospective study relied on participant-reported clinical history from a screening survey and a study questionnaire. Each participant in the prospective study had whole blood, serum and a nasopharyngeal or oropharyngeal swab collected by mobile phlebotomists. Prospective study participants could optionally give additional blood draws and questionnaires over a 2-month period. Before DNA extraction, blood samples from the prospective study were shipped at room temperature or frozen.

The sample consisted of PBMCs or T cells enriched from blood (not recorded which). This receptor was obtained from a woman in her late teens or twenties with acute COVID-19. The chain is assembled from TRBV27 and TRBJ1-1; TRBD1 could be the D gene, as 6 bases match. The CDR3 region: CASRVQRGYTEAFF. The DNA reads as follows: TGTGCCAGCAGAGTTCAAAGGGGGTACACTGAAGCTTTCTTT.